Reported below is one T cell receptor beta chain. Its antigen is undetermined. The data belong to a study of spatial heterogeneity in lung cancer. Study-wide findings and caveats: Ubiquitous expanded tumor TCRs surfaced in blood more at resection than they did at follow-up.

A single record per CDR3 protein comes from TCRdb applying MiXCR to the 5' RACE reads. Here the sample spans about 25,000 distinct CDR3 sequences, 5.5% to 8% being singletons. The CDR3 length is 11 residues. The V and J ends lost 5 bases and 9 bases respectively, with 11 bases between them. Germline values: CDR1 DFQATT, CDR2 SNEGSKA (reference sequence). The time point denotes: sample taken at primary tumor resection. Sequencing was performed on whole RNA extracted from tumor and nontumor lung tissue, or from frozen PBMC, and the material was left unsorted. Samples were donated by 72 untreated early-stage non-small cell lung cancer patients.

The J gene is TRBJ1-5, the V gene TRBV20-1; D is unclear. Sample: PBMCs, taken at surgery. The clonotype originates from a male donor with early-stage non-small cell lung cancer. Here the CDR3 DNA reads TGCAGTGCTCTAGGCCGGTCGCCCCAGCATTTT. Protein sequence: CSALGRSPQHF.